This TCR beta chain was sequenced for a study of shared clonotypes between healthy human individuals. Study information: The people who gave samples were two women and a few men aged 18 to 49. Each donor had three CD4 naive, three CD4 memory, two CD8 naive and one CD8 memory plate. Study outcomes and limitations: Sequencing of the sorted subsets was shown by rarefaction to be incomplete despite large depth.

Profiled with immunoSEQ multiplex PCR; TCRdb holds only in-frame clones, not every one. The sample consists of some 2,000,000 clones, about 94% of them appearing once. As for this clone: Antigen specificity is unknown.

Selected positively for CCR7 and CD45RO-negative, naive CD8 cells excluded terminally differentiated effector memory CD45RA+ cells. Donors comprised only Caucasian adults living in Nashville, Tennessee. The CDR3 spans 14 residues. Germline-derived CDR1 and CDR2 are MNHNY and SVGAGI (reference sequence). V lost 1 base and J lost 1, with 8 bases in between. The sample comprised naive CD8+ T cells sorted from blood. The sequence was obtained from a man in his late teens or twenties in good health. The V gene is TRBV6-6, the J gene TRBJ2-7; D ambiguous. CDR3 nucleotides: TGTGCCAGCAGTTACTTCGCGGTATCCTACGAGCAGTACTTC. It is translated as CASSYFAVSYEQYF.